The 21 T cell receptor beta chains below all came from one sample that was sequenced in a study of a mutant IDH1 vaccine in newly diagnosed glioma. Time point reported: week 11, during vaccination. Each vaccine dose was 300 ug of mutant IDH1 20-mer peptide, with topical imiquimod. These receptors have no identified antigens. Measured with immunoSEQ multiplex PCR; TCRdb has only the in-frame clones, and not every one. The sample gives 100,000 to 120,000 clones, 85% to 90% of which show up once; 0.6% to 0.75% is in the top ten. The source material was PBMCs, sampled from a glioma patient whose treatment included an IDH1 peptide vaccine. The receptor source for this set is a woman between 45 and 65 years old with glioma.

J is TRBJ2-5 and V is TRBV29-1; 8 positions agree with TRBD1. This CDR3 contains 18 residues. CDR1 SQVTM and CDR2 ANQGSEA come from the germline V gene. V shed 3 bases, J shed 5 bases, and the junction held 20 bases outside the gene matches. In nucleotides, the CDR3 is TGCAGCGTTGATCCCCTCCTTAGGACAGGGAGGCTTGGGGAGACCCAGTACTTC. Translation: CSVDPLLRTGRLGETQYF.

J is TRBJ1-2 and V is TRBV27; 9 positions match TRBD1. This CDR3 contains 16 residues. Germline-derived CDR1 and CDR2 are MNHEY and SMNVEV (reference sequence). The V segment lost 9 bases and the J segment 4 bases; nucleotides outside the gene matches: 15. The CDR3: CASTGGHGSPGYGYTF. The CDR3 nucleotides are TGTGCCAGTACAGGGGGCCATGGGTCTCCAGGCTATGGCTACACCTTC.

The CDR3 region is CAWSWTVNYGYTF. CDR3 bases: TGTGCCTGGAGTTGGACGGTAAACTATGGCTACACCTTC. The gene calls are TRBV30 and TRBJ1-2; no definite D call. The CDR3 runs to 13 residues. V lost 2 bases, J lost 2 bases, and 9 bases lay in between. The germline V gene has CDR1 GTSNPN and CDR2 SVGIG (reference sequence).

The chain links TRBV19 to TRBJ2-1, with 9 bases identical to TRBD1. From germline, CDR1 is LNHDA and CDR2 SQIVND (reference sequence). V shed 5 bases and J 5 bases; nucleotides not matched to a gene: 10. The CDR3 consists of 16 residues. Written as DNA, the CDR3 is TGTGCCAGTAGTTCCCCTGACAGGGGGTACCACAATGAGCAGTTCTTC. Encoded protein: CASSSPDRGYHNEQFF.

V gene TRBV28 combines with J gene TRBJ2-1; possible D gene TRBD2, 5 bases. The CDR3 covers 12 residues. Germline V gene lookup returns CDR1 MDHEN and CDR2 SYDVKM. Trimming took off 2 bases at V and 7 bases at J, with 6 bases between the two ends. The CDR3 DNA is TGTGCCAGCAGTTTACCGGGGAATGAGCAGTTCTTC. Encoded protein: CASSLPGNEQFF.

The DNA for the CDR3 is TGTGCCAGCAGCTTTAGCGTCGGGACAGGGTCCACAGATACGCAGTATTTT. As protein: CASSFSVGTGSTDTQYF. The chain recombines TRBV9 with TRBJ2-3, with TRBD1 identical over 9 bases. This CDR3 is 17 amino acids long. J was trimmed by 2 bases and V by 4 bases; bases with no gene match: 11. The V gene's germline CDR1 is SGDLS and CDR2 YYNGEE.

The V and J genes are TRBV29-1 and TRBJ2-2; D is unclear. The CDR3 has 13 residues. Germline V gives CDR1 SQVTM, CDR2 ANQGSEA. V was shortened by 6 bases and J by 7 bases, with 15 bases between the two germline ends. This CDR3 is CSVSPGWSGELFF. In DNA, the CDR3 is TGCAGCGTCAGCCCCGGGTGGAGCGGGGAGCTGTTTTTT.

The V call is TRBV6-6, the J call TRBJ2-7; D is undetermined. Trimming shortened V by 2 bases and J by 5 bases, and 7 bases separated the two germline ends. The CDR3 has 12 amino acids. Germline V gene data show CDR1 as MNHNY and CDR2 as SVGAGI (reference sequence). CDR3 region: CASSYSAHEQYF. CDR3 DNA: TGTGCCAGCAGTTACAGTGCCCACGAGCAGTACTTC.

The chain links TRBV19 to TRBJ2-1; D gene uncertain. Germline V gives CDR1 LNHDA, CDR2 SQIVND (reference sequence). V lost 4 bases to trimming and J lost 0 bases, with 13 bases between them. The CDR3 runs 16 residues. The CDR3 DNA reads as TGTGCCAGTAGTACAACGGCAGAGAGCTCCTACAATGAGCAGTTCTTC. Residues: CASSTTAESSYNEQFF.

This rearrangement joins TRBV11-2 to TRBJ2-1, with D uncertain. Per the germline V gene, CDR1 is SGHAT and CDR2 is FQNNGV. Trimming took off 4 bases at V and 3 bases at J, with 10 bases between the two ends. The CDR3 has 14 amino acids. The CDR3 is CASSSRINYNEQFF. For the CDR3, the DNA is TGTGCCAGCAGCTCCAGGATAAACTACAATGAGCAGTTCTTC.

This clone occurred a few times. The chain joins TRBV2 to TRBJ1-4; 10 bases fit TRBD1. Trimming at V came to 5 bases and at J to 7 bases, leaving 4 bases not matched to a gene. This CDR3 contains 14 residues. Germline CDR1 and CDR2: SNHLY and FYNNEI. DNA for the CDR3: TGTGCCAGCAGTCGTGGACAGGGGGGTGAAAAACTGTTTTTT. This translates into CASSRGQGGEKLFF. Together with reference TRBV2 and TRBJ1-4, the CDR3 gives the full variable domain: EPEVTQTPSHQVTQMGQEVILRCVPISNHLYFYWYRQILGQKVEFLVSFYNNEISEKSEIFDDQFSVERPDGSNFTLKIRSTKLEDSAMYFCASSRGQGGEKLFFGSGTQLSVL.

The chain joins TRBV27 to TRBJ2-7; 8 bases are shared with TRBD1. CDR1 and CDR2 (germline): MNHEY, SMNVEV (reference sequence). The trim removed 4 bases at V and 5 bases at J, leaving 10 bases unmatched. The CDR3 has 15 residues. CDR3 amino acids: CASSSNSQGVDEQYF. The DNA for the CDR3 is TGTGCCAGCAGTTCCAACTCACAGGGGGTCGACGAGCAGTACTTC.

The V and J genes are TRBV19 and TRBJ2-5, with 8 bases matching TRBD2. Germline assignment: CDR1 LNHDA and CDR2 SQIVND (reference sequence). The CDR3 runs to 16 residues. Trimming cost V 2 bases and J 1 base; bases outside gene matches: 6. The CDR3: CASSITGLAIQETQYF. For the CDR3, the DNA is TGTGCCAGTAGTATAACTGGACTAGCCATCCAAGAGACCCAGTACTTC. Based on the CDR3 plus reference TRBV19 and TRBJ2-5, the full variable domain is DGGITQSPKYLFRKEGQNVTLSCEQNLNHDAMYWYRQDPGQGLRLIYYSQIVNDFQKGDIAEGYSVSREKKESFPLTVTSAQKNPTAFYLCASSITGLAIQETQYFGPGTRLLVL.

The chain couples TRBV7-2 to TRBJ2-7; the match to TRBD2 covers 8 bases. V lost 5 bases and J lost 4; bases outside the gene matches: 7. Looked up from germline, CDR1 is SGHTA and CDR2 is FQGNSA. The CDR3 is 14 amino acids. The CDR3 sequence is CASSQGLARYEQYF. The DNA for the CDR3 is TGTGCCAGCAGCCAAGGACTAGCCCGGTACGAGCAGTACTTC.

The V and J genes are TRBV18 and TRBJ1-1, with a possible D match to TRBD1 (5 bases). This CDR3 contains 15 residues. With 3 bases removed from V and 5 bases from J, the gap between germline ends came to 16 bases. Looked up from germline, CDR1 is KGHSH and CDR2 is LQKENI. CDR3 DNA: TGTGCCAGCTCACCCGGGGTCGCCGGGGGTACTGAAGCTTTCTTT. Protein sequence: CASSPGVAGGTEAFF. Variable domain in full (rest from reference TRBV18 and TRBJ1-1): NAGVMQNPRHLVRRRGQEARLRCSPMKGHSHVYWYRQLPEEGLKFMVYLQKENIIDESGMPKERFSAEFPKEGPSILRIQQVVRGDSAAYFCASSPGVAGGTEAFFGQGTRLTVV.

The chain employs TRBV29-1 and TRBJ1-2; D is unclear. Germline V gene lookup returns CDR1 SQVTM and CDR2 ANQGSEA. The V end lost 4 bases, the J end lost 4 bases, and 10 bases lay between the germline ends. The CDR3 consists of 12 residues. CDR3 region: CSVVEFGYGYTF. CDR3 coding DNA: TGCAGCGTTGTTGAGTTCGGCTATGGCTACACCTTC.

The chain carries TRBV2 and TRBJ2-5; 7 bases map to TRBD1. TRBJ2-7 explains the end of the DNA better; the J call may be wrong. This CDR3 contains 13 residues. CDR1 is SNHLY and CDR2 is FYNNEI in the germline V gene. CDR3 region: CASRETGSYEQYF. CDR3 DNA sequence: TGTGCCAGCAGGGAGACAGGGTCCTACGAGCAGTACTTC.

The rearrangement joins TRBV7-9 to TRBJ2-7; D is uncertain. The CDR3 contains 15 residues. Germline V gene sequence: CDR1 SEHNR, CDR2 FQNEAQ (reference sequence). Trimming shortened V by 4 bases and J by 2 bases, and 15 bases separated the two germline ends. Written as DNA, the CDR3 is TGTGCCAGCAGCTCCCAAGGGCCCCCGGCCTACGAGCAGTACTTC. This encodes CASSSQGPPAYEQYF. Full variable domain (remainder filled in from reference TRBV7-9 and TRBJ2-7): DTGVSQNPRHKITKRGQNVTFRCDPISEHNRLYWYRQTLGQGPEFLTYFQNEAQLEKSRLLSDRFSAERPKGSFSTLEIQRTEQGDSAMYLCASSSQGPPAYEQYFGPGTRLTVT.

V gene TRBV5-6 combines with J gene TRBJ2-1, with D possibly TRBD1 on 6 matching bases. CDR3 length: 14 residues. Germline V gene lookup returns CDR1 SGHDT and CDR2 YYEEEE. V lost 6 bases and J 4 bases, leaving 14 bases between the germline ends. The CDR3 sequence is CASNAWGRYNEQFF. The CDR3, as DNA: TGTGCCAGCAACGCGTGGGGGCGGTACAATGAGCAGTTCTTC. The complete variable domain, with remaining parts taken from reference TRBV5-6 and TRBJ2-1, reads DAGVTQSPTHLIKTRGQQVTLRCSPKSGHDTVSWYQQALGQGPQFIFQYYEEEERQRGNFPDRFSGHQFPNYSSELNVNALLLGDSALYLCASNAWGRYNEQFFGPGTRLTVL.

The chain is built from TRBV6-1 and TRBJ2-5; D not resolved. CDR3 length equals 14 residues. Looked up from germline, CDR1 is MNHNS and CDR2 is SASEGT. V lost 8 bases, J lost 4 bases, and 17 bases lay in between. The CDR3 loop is CASRPGSPAETQYF. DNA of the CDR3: TGTGCCAGCCGTCCCGGCTCCCCGGCAGAGACCCAGTACTTC.

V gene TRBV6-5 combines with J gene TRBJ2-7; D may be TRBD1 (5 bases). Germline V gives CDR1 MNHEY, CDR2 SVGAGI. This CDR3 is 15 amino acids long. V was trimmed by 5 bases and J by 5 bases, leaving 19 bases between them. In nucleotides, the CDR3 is TGTGCCAGCAGTCCAGGGCACGCTGGCAGCCACGAGCAGTACTTC. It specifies CASSPGHAGSHEQYF.